What follows are 9 T cell receptor beta chains derived from one specimen sequenced in a study of beta chain features in type 1 diabetes. Investigators reverse transcribed all isolated RNA, so they sequenced expressed TCRB transcripts. Generated by immunoSEQ multiplex PCR, the TCRdb table keeps only in-frame clones and is missing some. This sample carries approximately 140,000 clones, around 51% of them seen once, and the ten largest clones take around 0.43%. Sequencing was performed on Tregs from blood. These receptors were taken from a man between 18 and 35 years old in good health.

The chain employs TRBV28 and TRBJ2-2; possible D gene TRBD2, 6 bases. The CDR3 consists of 16 residues. CDR1 and CDR2 (germline): MDHEN, SYDVKM. V lost 5 bases and J 1 base, leaving 14 bases between the germline ends. The chain's CDR3 is CASSHAGRGNTGELFF. Here the CDR3 DNA reads TGTGCCAGCAGTCATGCGGGACGGGGGAACACCGGGGAGCTGTTTTTT.

This clone was observed a few times. The rearrangement joins TRBV4-2 to TRBJ1-2; D not certain. Germline-derived CDR1 and CDR2 are LGHNA and YNFKEQ. The CDR3 spans 14 residues. V lost 0 bases to trimming and J lost 3 bases, with 8 bases between them. CDR3 nucleotides: TGTGCCAGCAGCCAAGATGGCGGGGACTATGGCTACACCTTC. This gives the protein CASSQDGGDYGYTF.

The chain joins TRBV27 to TRBJ2-1; 10 positions agree with TRBD1. The CDR3 runs to 16 residues. The V gene's germline CDR1 is MNHEY and CDR2 SMNVEV (reference sequence). With 2 bases clipped from V and 11 bases from J, the junction kept 12 bases outside the gene matches. The CDR3 region has the DNA TGTGCCAGCAGTTTAAGGTTCCTGGGACAGGGGTACCAGCAGTTCTTC. Its protein product is CASSLRFLGQGYQQFF.

This clone was seen more than once but under ten times. This specimen includes other DNA sequences encoding the same CDR3. This chain uses TRBV19 with TRBJ2-5; no firm D call. The CDR3 extends over 11 amino acids. V dropped 3 bases and J dropped 5 bases, with 4 bases sitting between them. Looked up from germline, CDR1 is LNHDA and CDR2 is SQIVND (reference sequence). The chain's CDR3 is CASSIRETQYF. CDR3 bases: TGTGCCAGTAGTATTCGGGAGACCCAGTACTTC.

This clone was seen a handful of times. The chain has TRBV29-1 and TRBJ1-5; D is ambiguous. Germline V CDR1 and CDR2: SQVTM, ANQGSEA. The CDR3 sequence is 12 residues long. V was shortened by 4 bases and J by 3 bases, with 7 bases between the two germline ends. The CDR3 bases are TGCAGCGTTGGGAGTTTCAATCAGCCCCAGCATTTT. Protein product: CSVGSFNQPQHF.

This clone occurred a few times. This chain joins TRBV18 and TRBJ2-7; 7 bases match TRBD2. V lost 2 bases to trimming and J lost 3 bases; unmatched junction nucleotides: 4. CDR3 length: 14 residues. The V gene's germline CDR1 is KGHSH and CDR2 LQKENI. CDR3: CASSPGAGNYEQYF. CDR3 in DNA: TGTGCCAGCTCACCAGGAGCGGGGAACTACGAGCAGTACTTC.

The table lists this clone with a few counts. This rearrangement joins TRBV7-2 to TRBJ2-7; no definite D call. Trimming left V 4 bases short and J 3 bases short, with 7 bases between. The CDR3 has 12 residues. Germline-derived CDR1 and CDR2 are SGHTA and FQGNSA. CDR3 protein: CASSSHSYEQYF. The CDR3 DNA reads as TGTGCCAGCAGCTCTCACAGCTACGAGCAGTACTTC.

This clone was counted only a few times. The V and J genes are TRBV29-1 and TRBJ2-7, with D perhaps TRBD1 (5 bases). Germline loops: CDR1 SQVTM, CDR2 ANQGSEA. With 7 bases removed from V and 3 bases from J, the gap between germline ends came to 22 bases. CDR3 size: 15 residues. DNA for the CDR3: TGCAGCGCTGGAATCCCAGGAATAAGGGGCTACGAGCAGTACTTC. Encoded protein: CSAGIPGIRGYEQYF.

This clone was recorded a few times. The chain carries TRBV29-1 and TRBJ2-7; 8 nucleotides agree with TRBD1. The CDR3 is 13 amino acids. Germline CDR1 is SQVTM and CDR2 is ANQGSEA. The V segment lost 5 bases and the J segment 4 bases; nucleotides outside the gene matches: 7. CDR3 nucleotides: TGCAGCGTTTCCGGACAGGGAGCTTACGAGCAGTACTTC. Its protein product is CSVSGQGAYEQYF.